The next 19 T cell receptor beta chains were all read from a single sample in a study of early T cells in non-severe SARS-CoV-2 infection. TCRdb used MiXCR to reprocess the 5' RACE reads, holding one entry per CDR3 protein. The table shows some 50,000 distinct CDR3 sequences, with approximately 10% occurring only once. Sequencing used whole blood. All receptors derive from an adult who was a healthcare worker with PCR-confirmed SARS-CoV-2 infection or an uninfected control (not recorded which).

This clonotype was seen a handful of times. V gene TRBV6-1 combines with J gene TRBJ2-7, with D unclear. This CDR3 is 14 amino acids long. Germline-derived CDR1 and CDR2 are MNHNS and SASEGT. Trimming pared 0 bases from V and 3 bases from J, leaving 9 bases between. DNA for the CDR3: TGTGCCAGCAGTGAAGCATTGTCTGTCTACGAGCAGTACTTC. Amino acid sequence: CASSEALSVYEQYF.

This clonotype was detected only a few times. The CDR3: CSARTGLAGDTQYF. CDR3 sequence (DNA): TGCAGTGCTAGGACAGGACTAGCGGGAGATACGCAGTATTTT. The V gene is TRBV20-1, the J gene TRBJ2-3, with 11 nucleotides matching TRBD2. Germline lookup yields CDR1 DFQATT and CDR2 SNEGSKA (reference sequence). The J segment lost 5 bases and the V segment lost 3 bases, leaving 4 bases of the junction unmatched. The CDR3 has 14 amino acids.

This clonotype has ten or more counts. This chain joins TRBV30 and TRBJ2-1; TRBD2 is a possible D gene (5 bases). CDR3 length: 13 residues. V was shortened by 6 bases and J by 6 bases, with 15 bases between the two germline ends. Germline V gene sequence: CDR1 GTSNPN, CDR2 SVGIG (reference sequence). The CDR3 DNA reads TGTGCCTGCCCCTCTCGGGAAGGCAATGAGCAGTTCTTC. Its translation is CACPSREGNEQFF.

The rearrangement joins TRBV3-1 to TRBJ2-1; 7 bases map to TRBD2. The J segment lost 10 bases and the V segment lost 4 bases, leaving 7 bases of the junction unmatched. This CDR3 has 13 amino acids. The germline V gene encodes CDR1 LGHDT and CDR2 YNNKEL (reference sequence). CDR3 amino acids: CASSPGTTIEQFF. CDR3 DNA sequence: TGTGCCAGCAGCCCCGGGACTACCATAGAGCAGTTCTTC.

The CDR3 spells CASSFMGLGETQYF. The CDR3 coding sequence is TGTGCCAGCAGCTTTATGGGGCTGGGGGAGACCCAGTACTTC. This chain joins TRBV7-9 and TRBJ2-5, with D possibly being TRBD1 (5 bases). Trimming pared 3 bases from V and 5 bases from J, leaving 13 bases between. This CDR3 has 14 amino acids. Germline-derived CDR1 and CDR2 are SEHNR and FQNEAQ (reference sequence). The entire variable domain, with the rest obtained from reference TRBV7-9 and TRBJ2-5, is as follows: DTGVSQNPRHKITKRGQNVTFRCDPISEHNRLYWYRQTLGQGPEFLTYFQNEAQLEKSRLLSDRFSAERPKGSFSTLEIQRTEQGDSAMYLCASSFMGLGETQYFGPGTRLLVL.

This clonotype was picked up a small number of times. With a much larger clone just one base away, this may be a read error. V and J are TRBV7-6 and TRBJ2-5, with D unresolved. The CDR3 is made up of 11 amino acids. Germline values: CDR1 SGHVS, CDR2 FNYEAQ. CDR3 nucleotide sequence: TGTGCCGGCAGCGTGGGTGAGACCCAGTACTTC. Its protein product is CAGSVGETQYF.

This clonotype showed up many times. The chain has TRBV6-1 and TRBJ1-5, with TRBD1 matching 10 bases. The V gene end was trimmed by 4 bases and the J gene end by 1 base; junction bases not matched to a gene: 7. This CDR3 is 17 amino acids long. Germline lookup yields CDR1 MNHNS and CDR2 SASEGT. The CDR3: CASSGVRQGASNQPQHF. The CDR3, as DNA: TGTGCCAGCAGTGGGGTACGACAGGGGGCCAGCAATCAGCCCCAGCATTTT.

There are many counts of this clonotype. The chain uses TRBV12-2 and TRBJ2-5; the D segment call TRBD2 is taken from the table without a DNA check. TRBV12-2 is shown as a pseudogene. The CDR3 extends over 17 amino acids. The CDR3, as DNA: TGTGCAAGTCGCTTAGCCCGGCGGCGGGAGGGCCGGGAGACCCAGTACTTC. This encodes CASRLARRREGRETQYF.

The rearrangement joins TRBV7-9 to TRBJ2-2, with 8 nucleotides matching TRBD1. V was pared by 6 bases and J by 6 bases, with 6 bases of the junction left unmatched. Per the germline V gene, CDR1 is SEHNR and CDR2 is FQNEAQ (reference sequence). The CDR3 extends over 14 amino acids. The CDR3 here is CASSRRGRPGELFF. The CDR3 nucleotides are TGTGCCAGCAGTCGCAGGGGGCGCCCCGGGGAGCTGTTTTTT. Full variable domain (missing parts from reference TRBV7-9 and TRBJ2-2): DTGVSQNPRHKITKRGQNVTFRCDPISEHNRLYWYRQTLGQGPEFLTYFQNEAQLEKSRLLSDRFSAERPKGSFSTLEIQRTEQGDSAMYLCASSRRGRPGELFFGEGSRLTVL.

This clonotype was observed many times. The chain links TRBV7-2 to TRBJ2-7, with 8 bases aligning to TRBD2. This CDR3 comprises 16 residues. V shed 4 bases, J shed 3 bases, and the junction held 11 bases outside the gene matches. Germline V gives CDR1 SGHTA, CDR2 FQGNSA. CDR3 protein: CASSSGGPAGYYEQYF. The CDR3 DNA sequence: TGTGCCAGCAGCTCGGGGGGGCCGGCAGGTTACTACGAGCAGTACTTC.

This clonotype was observed at least ten times. The chain is built from TRBV4-1 and TRBJ1-1; D is undetermined. Germline V gives CDR1 MGHRA, CDR2 YSYEKL. The CDR3 is 13 residues long. Between the trimmed V and J ends, which lost 4 bases and 4 bases, there was a span of 10 bases. This CDR3 reads CASSPPRGTEAFF. In DNA, the CDR3 is TGCGCCAGCAGCCCCCCGCGGGGCACTGAAGCTTTCTTT.

The chain joins TRBV6-2 or TRBV6-3 to TRBJ2-1; 10 nucleotides match TRBD2. The germline gives CDR1 MNHEY, CDR2 SVGEGT. With V trimmed by 6 bases and J by 6 bases, 8 bases remained unmatched. The CDR3 is 15 amino acids. The CDR3 DNA sequence: TGTGCCAGCAGCACCAGGACTAGCGGAAGCAATGAGCAGTTCTTC. It translates to CASSTRTSGSNEQFF.

On this clonotype: One junction end does not reproduce the germline sequence, and a read error may be involved. The rearrangement uses TRBV14 and TRBJ2-3; 8 bases are shared with TRBD2. CDR1 and CDR2 from the germline V gene are SGHDN and FVKESK. The CDR3 sequence is 17 residues long. CDR3 bases: TGTGCCAGCAGCGGTATGACTAGCGCGGCCAGCATAGATACGCAGTATTTT. As protein: CASSGMTSAASIDTQYF.

This clonotype was picked up many times. The chain links TRBV6-5 to TRBJ2-1; D is uncertain. Germline assignment: CDR1 MNHEY and CDR2 SVGAGI. Trimming took off 6 bases at V and 5 bases at J, with 11 bases between the two ends. This CDR3 is built from 13 residues. The CDR3 DNA follows: TGTGCCAGCAGAAACGGGCCTCACAATGAGCAGTTCTTC. Protein product: CASRNGPHNEQFF.

The V gene is TRBV7-3, the J gene TRBJ2-2, with D unclear. Germline V gives CDR1 SGHTA, CDR2 FQGTGA. This CDR3 has 15 residues. Trimming took 2 bases from V and 2 from J, leaving 9 bases between them. Here the CDR3 reads CASSLGGVNTGELFF. CDR3 sequence (DNA): TGTGCCAGCAGCTTAGGCGGAGTTAACACCGGGGAGCTGTTTTTT.

This clonotype was seen a single time. V and J are TRBV7-2 and TRBJ2-7; 10 bases line up with TRBD2. The germline V gene has CDR1 SGHTA and CDR2 FQGNSA. The V segment lost 4 bases and the J segment 0 bases; nucleotides outside the gene matches: 3. CDR3 length: 15 residues. DNA for the CDR3: TGTGCCAGCAGCTCTAGCGGGGGCCTCTCCTACGAGCAGTACTTC. Translating gives CASSSSGGLSYEQYF. The entire variable domain, with the rest obtained from reference TRBV7-2 and TRBJ2-7, is as follows: GAGVSQSPSNKVTEKGKDVELRCDPISGHTALYWYRQSLGQGLEFLIYFQGNSAPDKSGLPSDRFSAERTGGSVSTLTIQRTQQEDSAVYLCASSSSGGLSYEQYFGPGTRLTVT.

The V gene is TRBV7-2, the J gene TRBJ2-2; 7 nucleotides match TRBD1. In germline, CDR1 is SGHTA, CDR2 FQGNSA. The CDR3 is made up of 18 amino acids. The V segment lost 1 base and the J segment 4 bases; nucleotides outside the gene matches: 12. The CDR3: CASSLGAGTVVFTGELFF. CDR3 DNA sequence: TGTGCCAGCAGCTTAGGCGCCGGGACAGTAGTGTTCACCGGGGAGCTGTTTTTT.

This clonotype was seen ten or more times. J is TRBJ2-3 and V is TRBV18; no firm D call. This CDR3 has 12 residues. V was pared by 4 bases and J by 5 bases, with 7 bases between. Germline V CDR1 and CDR2: KGHSH, LQKENI. This CDR3 reads CASSRPEDTQYF. The DNA of the CDR3 is TGTGCCAGCTCACGGCCGGAAGATACGCAGTATTTT.

This clonotype was observed many times. The chain is built from TRBV7-6 and TRBJ2-3; the D call may be TRBD1 or TRBD2 (5 bases each). Germline CDR1 SGHVS, CDR2 FNYEAQ. The CDR3 loop spans 17 amino acids. Trimming removed 3 bases at V and 4 bases at J, with 20 bases between. In nucleotides, the CDR3 is TGTGCCAGCAGCTTGGAAATTAATCGAGGGGCACCAGATACGCAGTATTTT. Amino acid sequence: CASSLEINRGAPDTQYF.